These T cell receptor beta chains were read from a single sample in a study of precursors of human CD4 cytotoxic T cells. A single record per CDR3 protein comes from TCRdb applying MiXCR to the reads. This sample carries 660 or so distinct CDR3 sequences, 15% to 20% of them seen once, and the ten largest clones take 8.5%. The sequencing input was memory CD4+ T cells from blood (PBMCs). These receptors came from a human donor in good health. CDR3s include the opening cysteine and the closing phenylalanine or tryptophan. A D gene is named only where the DNA matches it firmly. Clone size appears in some rows only: once, few, many, or a class for an expanded clone.

CDR3	DNA	D	J	V	size
CASSPGQENTGELFF	TGTGCCAGCAGCCCGGGACAGGAGAACACCGGGGAGCTGTTTTTT	TRBD1	TRBJ2-2	TRBV14	few
CASSLASGTEAFF	TGCGCCAGCAGCTTGGCCTCTGGTACTGAAGCTTTCTTT	NA	TRBJ1-1	TRBV5-1	NA
CAIRKGEDTQYF	TGTGCCATCAGAAAAGGGGAAGATACGCAGTATTTT	NA	TRBJ2-3	TRBV10-3	large
CASSPLDRGNTEAFF	TGTGCCAGCAGTCCATTAGACAGGGGGAACACTGAAGCTTTCTTT	TRBD1	TRBJ1-1	TRBV6-5	large
CASSLQGYIIGNEQFF	TGCGCCAGCAGCTTGCAAGGGTACATTATCGGAAATGAGCAGTTCTTC	NA	TRBJ2-1	TRBV5-1	large
CASSQLTGSFYNSPLHF	TGTGCCAGCAGCCAACTGACAGGGAGCTTCTATAATTCACCCCTCCACTTT	TRBD1	TRBJ1-6	TRBV3-1	large
CASRVGTENSPLHF	TGTGCCAGCAGAGTCGGGACAGAGAATTCACCCCTCCACTTT	TRBD1	TRBJ1-6	TRBV7-2	few
CAGSGGRYSNQPQHF	TGTGCCGGGAGTGGCGGGAGATATAGCAATCAGCCCCAGCATTTT	NA	TRBJ1-5	TRBV30	few
CASSDRTRETQYF	TGTGCCAGCAGTGACCGGACGAGGGAGACCCAGTACTTC	NA	TRBJ2-5	TRBV25-1	few
CASSPLAGGQETQYF	TGTGCCAGCAGCCCTCTAGCGGGGGGGCAAGAGACCCAGTACTTC	TRBD2	TRBJ2-5	TRBV7-6	NA
CASSMSDRGGTEAFF	TGCGCCAGCAGCATGAGTGACAGGGGAGGCACTGAAGCTTTCTTT	TRBD1	TRBJ1-1	TRBV5-1	few
CASSSEVEQFF	TGTGCCAGCAGCTCGGAGGTTGAGCAGTTCTTC	NA	TRBJ2-1	TRBV7-2	large
CASSMKGTRLETQYF	TGTGCCAGCAGTATGAAGGGGACTCGTTTAGAGACCCAGTACTTC	NA	TRBJ2-5	TRBV27	few
CSVAGQAGYEQYF	TGCAGCGTTGCGGGACAGGCGGGCTACGAGCAGTACTTC	TRBD1	TRBJ2-7	TRBV29-1	large
CASSLGTAGGSGDTQYF	TGTGCCAGCAGCTTAGGCACAGCGGGAGGATCGGGAGATACGCAGTATTTT	TRBD2	TRBJ2-3	TRBV11-2	NA
CASRATGGAEAFF	TGCGCCAGCAGAGCGACAGGGGGAGCGGAAGCTTTCTTT	TRBD1	TRBJ1-1	TRBV5-1	few
CATSRDGIYEQFF	TGTGCCACCAGCAGAGATGGGATTTATGAGCAGTTCTTC	NA	TRBJ2-1	TRBV15	NA
CASSYPVGDTYEQYF	TGTGCCAGCAGTTATCCAGTGGGGGATACCTACGAGCAGTACTTC	NA	TRBJ2-7	TRBV6-5	few
CASSLGDGVAALWPQHF	TGTGCCAGCAGCTTAGGGGATGGGGTGGCGGCTCTTTGGCCCCAGCATTTT	NA	TRBJ1-5	TRBV7-9	few
CASSKWKGGLTGELFF	TGTGCCAGCAGCAAATGGAAGGGGGGGCTCACCGGGGAGCTGTTTTTT	NA	TRBJ2-2	TRBV21-1	large
CASSQVGLAGDTDTQYF	TGTGCCAGCAGCCAAGTGGGACTAGCGGGGGACACAGATACGCAGTATTTT	TRBD2	TRBJ2-3	TRBV4-2	few
CATSDSRTSAQETQYF	TGTGCCACCAGTGATTCCCGGACTAGCGCCCAAGAGACCCAGTACTTC	TRBD2	TRBJ2-5	TRBV24-1	NA
CSASLPSDRTDTQYF	TGCAGTGCTAGCCTCCCTAGCGACCGCACAGATACGCAGTATTTT	NA	TRBJ2-3	TRBV20-1	few
CASGQRGLADTQYF	TGTGCCAGCGGACAGCGGGGACTAGCAGATACGCAGTATTTT	TRBD2	TRBJ2-3	TRBV12-3/TRBV12-4	few
CASSATNGDTQYF	TGTGCCAGCAGTGCTACCAACGGGGATACGCAGTATTTT	NA	TRBJ2-3	TRBV2	few
CASSKSGLAGGPLTQYF	TGTGCCAGCAGCAAGTCGGGACTAGCGGGAGGACCCCTTACGCAGTATTTT	TRBD2	TRBJ2-3	TRBV7-2	NA
CASSGNRVRAEAFF	TGTGCCAGCAGCGGGAACAGGGTCAGGGCTGAAGCTTTCTTT	NA	TRBJ1-1	TRBV7-9	few
CASSLTGLGNSPLHF	TGTGCCAGCAGTCTGACAGGTCTGGGGAATTCACCCCTCCACTTT	NA	TRBJ1-6	TRBV27	NA
CASSRDRANNYGYTF	TGTGCCAGCAGCCGAGACAGGGCAAATAACTATGGCTACACCTTC	TRBD1	TRBJ1-2	TRBV2	NA
CASSSGMNTEAFF	TGTGCCAGCAGTTCCGGTATGAACACTGAAGCTTTCTTT	NA	TRBJ1-1	TRBV6-5	few
CASSQAGGLAGETQYF	TGCGCCAGCAGCCAAGCGGGGGGACTAGCAGGGGAGACCCAGTACTTC	TRBD2	TRBJ2-5	TRBV5-1	NA
CSVDGGGLDTQYF	TGCAGCGTTGATGGGGGGGGTCTGGATACGCAGTATTTT	TRBD2	TRBJ2-3	TRBV29-1	large
CASRAGGLGDTQYF	TGTGCCAGCAGAGCGGGAGGGCTGGGAGATACGCAGTATTTT	TRBD2	TRBJ2-3	TRBV6-5	few
CASSFTGAQHF	TGTGCCAGCAGTTTTACTGGGGCCCAGCATTTT	NA	TRBJ1-5	TRBV12-3/TRBV12-4	few
CASSAGQGNQPQHF	TGTGCCAGCAGCGCGGGACAGGGTAATCAGCCCCAGCATTTT	TRBD1	TRBJ1-5	TRBV9	NA
CATSDRTGSAYGYTF	TGTGCCACCAGTGATCGGACAGGGTCCGCTTATGGCTACACCTTC	TRBD1	TRBJ1-2	TRBV24-1	few
CASSQAQGHNEQFF	TGTGCCAGCAGCCAAGCCCAGGGGCACAATGAGCAGTTCTTC	NA	TRBJ2-1	TRBV3-1	NA
CASGQGQGLSEQYF	TGTGCCAGCGGCCAGGGACAGGGGCTCTCCGAGCAGTACTTC	TRBD1	TRBJ2-7	TRBV7-8	NA
CASSQGTKGREQYF	TGCGCCAGCAGCCAAGGGACTAAGGGTCGCGAGCAGTACTTC	NA	TRBJ2-7	TRBV4-3	NA
CASSPWQSTDTQYF	TGTGCCAGCAGTCCCTGGCAGAGCACAGATACGCAGTATTTT	NA	TRBJ2-3	TRBV6-5	NA
CSVPQRSTDTQYF	TGCAGCGTCCCGCAGCGGAGCACAGATACGCAGTATTTT	NA	TRBJ2-3	TRBV29-1	few
CATSRDFRGGPEFF	TGTGCCACCAGCAGAGATTTTCGGGGGGGGCCGGAGTTCTTC	TRBD2	TRBJ2-1	TRBV15	few
CASSRWGTGYTDTQYF	TGTGCCAGCAGCCGCTGGGGGACAGGGTACACAGATACGCAGTATTTT	TRBD1	TRBJ2-3	TRBV7-9	large
CASTSGNTDTQYF	TGTGCCTCAACTAGCGGAAATACAGATACGCAGTATTTT	TRBD2	TRBJ2-3	TRBV30	large
CASSLKVDREQFF	TGCGCCAGCAGCTTGAAGGTTGACCGTGAGCAGTTCTTC	NA	TRBJ2-1	TRBV5-1	NA
CSVGLQDAGTVSYEQYF	TGCAGCGTTGGTTTACAGGACGCCGGGACCGTCTCCTACGAGCAGTACTTC	NA	TRBJ2-7	TRBV29-1	large
CASSLTGPTGELFF	TGTGCCAGCAGTCTAACAGGGCCCACCGGGGAGCTGTTTTTT	NA	TRBJ2-2	TRBV2	few
CSVCLAGAMSTQYF	TGCAGCGTTTGCCTAGCGGGGGCCATGAGTACGCAGTATTTT	TRBD2	TRBJ2-3	TRBV29-1	few
CASSRGQGWAGELFF	TGTGCCAGCAGCCGAGGACAGGGTTGGGCCGGGGAGCTGTTTTTT	TRBD1	TRBJ2-2	TRBV7-8	large
CASSLGWTGGVNSPLHF	TGTGCCAGCAGCTTGGGCTGGACTGGCGGGGTAAATTCACCCCTCCACTTT	NA	TRBJ1-6	TRBV5-5	few
CSVGLQDAGTVAYEQYF	TGCAGCGTTGGTTTACAGGACGCCGGTACCGTCGCCTACGAGCAGTACTTC	NA	TRBJ2-7	TRBV29-1	NA
CASSPAGGTGTQYF	TGTGCCAGCAGCCCGGCCGGGGGCACAGGTACGCAGTATTTT	NA	TRBJ2-3	TRBV13	few
CASGSRGRNTEAFF	TGTGCTAGTGGTTCCCGGGGGCGGAACACTGAAGCTTTCTTT	NA	TRBJ1-1	TRBV12-5	NA